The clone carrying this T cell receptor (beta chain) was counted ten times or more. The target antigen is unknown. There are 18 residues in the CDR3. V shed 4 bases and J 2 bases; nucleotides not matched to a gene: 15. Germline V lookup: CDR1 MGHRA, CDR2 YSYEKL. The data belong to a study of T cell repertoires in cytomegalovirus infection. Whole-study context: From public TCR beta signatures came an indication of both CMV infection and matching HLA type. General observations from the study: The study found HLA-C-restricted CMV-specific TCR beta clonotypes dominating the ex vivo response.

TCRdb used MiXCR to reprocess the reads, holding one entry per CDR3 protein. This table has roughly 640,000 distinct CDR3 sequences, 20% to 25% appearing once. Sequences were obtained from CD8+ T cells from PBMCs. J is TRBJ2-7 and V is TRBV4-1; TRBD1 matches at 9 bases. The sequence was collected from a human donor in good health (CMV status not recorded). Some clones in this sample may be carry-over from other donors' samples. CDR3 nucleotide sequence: TGCGCCAGCAGCCCGACCGACTCCGGGACAGGGAACCCCTACGAGCAGTACTTC. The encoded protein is CASSPTDSGTGNPYEQYF.